This T cell receptor (beta chain) stems from a study of vaccination and CD4 T cells after COVID-19. Study overall: Overlapping spike peptides of SARS-CoV-2, HCoV-NL63, HCoV-OC43 and HCoV-229E stimulated the cells.

Treatment specified: roughly ten-day PBMC culture with coronavirus spike peptide pools or control peptides (ViraFEST assay). Positive PCR tests dated from March to December 2020, predating US Alpha, Beta and Delta variants. This clonotype was counted a few times. Its target is unknown. This CDR3 contains 13 residues. Germline CDR1 is MNHEY and CDR2 is SVGEGT. Sequencing of cultured CD4+ T cell DNA used the Oncomine TCR Beta short-read assay. MiXCR was run by TCRdb on the PCR reads, yielding one entry per CDR3 protein. This sample carries 13,000 to 15,000 distinct CDR3 sequences, around 38% of them seen once, and the ten largest clones take 10%.

The genes are TRBV6-2 or TRBV6-3 and TRBJ2-1; D is perhaps TRBD1 (5 bases). This TCR was sampled from a human donor who had recovered from COVID-19. Input material: CD4+ T cells from blood, cultured in vitro. As DNA, the CDR3 is TGTGCGGGGCGCCTTACGCCATACAATGAGCAGTTCTTC. This gives the protein CAGRLTPYNEQFF.